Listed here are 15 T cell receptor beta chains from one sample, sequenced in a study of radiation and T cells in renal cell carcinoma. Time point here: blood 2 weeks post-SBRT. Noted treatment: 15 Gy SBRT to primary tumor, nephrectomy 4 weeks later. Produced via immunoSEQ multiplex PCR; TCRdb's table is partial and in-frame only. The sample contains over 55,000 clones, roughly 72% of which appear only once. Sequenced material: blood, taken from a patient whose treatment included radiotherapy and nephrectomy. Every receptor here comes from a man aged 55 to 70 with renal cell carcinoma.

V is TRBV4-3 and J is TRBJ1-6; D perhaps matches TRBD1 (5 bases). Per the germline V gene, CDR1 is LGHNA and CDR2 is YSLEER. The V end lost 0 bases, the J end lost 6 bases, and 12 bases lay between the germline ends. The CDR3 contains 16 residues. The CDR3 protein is CASSQDPGSPNSPLHF. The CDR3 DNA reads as TGCGCCAGCAGCCAAGATCCAGGGTCGCCTAATTCACCCCTCCACTTT.

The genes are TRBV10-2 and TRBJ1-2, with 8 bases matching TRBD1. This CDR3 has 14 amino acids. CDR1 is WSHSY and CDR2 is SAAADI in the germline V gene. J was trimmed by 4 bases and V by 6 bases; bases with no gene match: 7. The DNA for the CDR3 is TGCGCCAGCAGCAGGGGGCCCCTTAGCTATGGCTACACCTTC. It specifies CASSRGPLSYGYTF.

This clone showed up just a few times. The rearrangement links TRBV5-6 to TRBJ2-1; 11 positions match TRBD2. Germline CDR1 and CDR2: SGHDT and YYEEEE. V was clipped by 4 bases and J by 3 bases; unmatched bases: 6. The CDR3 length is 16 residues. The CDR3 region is CASSAFLAGGYNEQFF. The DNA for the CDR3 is TGTGCCAGCAGCGCTTTCCTAGCGGGGGGCTACAATGAGCAGTTCTTC.

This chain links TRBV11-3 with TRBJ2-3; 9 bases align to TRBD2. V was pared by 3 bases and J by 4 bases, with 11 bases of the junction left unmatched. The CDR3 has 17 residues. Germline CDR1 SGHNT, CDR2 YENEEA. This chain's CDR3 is CASSLRRGGRSADTQYF. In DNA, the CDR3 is TGTGCCAGCAGCTTGCGGCGGGGGGGACGGAGCGCAGATACGCAGTATTTT.

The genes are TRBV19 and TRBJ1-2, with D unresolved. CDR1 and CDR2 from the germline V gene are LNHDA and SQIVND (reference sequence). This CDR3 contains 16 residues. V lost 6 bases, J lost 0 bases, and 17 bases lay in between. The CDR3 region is CASSHFRPGSNYGYTF. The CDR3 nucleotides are TGTGCCAGTAGCCACTTTCGGCCTGGGTCTAACTATGGCTACACCTTC.

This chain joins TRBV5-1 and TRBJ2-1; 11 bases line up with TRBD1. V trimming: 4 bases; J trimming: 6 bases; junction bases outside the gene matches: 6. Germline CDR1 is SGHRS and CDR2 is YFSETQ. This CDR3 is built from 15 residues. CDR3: CASSGTGTGGNEQFF. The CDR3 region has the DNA TGCGCCAGCAGCGGCACCGGGACAGGGGGCAATGAGCAGTTCTTC.

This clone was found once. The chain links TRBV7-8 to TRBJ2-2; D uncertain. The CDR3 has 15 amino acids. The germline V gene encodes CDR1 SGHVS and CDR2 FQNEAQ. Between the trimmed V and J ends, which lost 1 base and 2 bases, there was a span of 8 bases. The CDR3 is CASSLVSVNTGELFF. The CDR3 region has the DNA TGTGCCAGCAGCTTAGTTTCTGTTAACACCGGGGAGCTGTTTTTT.

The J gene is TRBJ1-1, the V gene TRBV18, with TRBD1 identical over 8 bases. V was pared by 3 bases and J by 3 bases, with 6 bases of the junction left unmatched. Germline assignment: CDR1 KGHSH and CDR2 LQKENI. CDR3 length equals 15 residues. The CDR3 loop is CASSPGQGRDTEAFF. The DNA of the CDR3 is TGTGCCAGCTCACCTGGACAGGGAAGGGACACTGAAGCTTTCTTT.

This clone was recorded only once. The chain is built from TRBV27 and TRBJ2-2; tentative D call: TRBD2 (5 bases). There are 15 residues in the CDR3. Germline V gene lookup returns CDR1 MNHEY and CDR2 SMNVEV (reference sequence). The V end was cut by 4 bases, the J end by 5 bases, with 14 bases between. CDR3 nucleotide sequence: TGTGCCAGCAGTTCCCCCCAGCGGAATACCGGGGAGCTGTTTTTT. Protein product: CASSSPQRNTGELFF.

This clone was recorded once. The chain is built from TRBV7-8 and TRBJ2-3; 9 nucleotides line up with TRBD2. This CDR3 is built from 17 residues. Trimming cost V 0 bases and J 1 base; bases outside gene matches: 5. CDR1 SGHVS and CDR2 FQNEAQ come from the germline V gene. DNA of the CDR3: TGTGCCAGCAGCTTAGCGATGATAGCGGGGGGCACAGATACGCAGTATTTT. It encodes CASSLAMIAGGTDTQYF. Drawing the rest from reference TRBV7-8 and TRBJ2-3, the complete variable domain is GAGVSQSPRYKVAKRGQDVALRCDPISGHVSLFWYQQALGQGPEFLTYFQNEAQLDKSGLPSDRFFAERPEGSVSTLKIQRTQQEDSAVYLCASSLAMIAGGTDTQYFGPGTRLTVL.

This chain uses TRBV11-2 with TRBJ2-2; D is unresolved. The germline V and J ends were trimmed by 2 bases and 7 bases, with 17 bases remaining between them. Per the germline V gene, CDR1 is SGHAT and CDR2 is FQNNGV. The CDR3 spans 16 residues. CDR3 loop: CASSLKGWGSGGELFF. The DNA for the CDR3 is TGTGCCAGCAGCTTAAAGGGATGGGGTTCAGGCGGGGAGCTGTTTTTT.

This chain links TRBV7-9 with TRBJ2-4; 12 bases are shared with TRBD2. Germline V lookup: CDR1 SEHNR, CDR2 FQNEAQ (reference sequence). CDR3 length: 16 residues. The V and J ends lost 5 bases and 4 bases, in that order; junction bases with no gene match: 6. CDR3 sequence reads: CASSLGLAGLKNIQYF. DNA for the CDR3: TGTGCCAGCAGCCTAGGACTAGCGGGATTAAAAAACATTCAGTACTTC.

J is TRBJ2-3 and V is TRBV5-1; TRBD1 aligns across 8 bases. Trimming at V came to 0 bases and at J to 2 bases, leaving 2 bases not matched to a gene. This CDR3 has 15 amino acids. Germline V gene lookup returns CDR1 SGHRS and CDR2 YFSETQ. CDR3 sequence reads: CASSLAQGDTDTQYF. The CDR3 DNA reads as TGCGCCAGCAGCTTGGCACAGGGGGACACAGATACGCAGTATTTT.

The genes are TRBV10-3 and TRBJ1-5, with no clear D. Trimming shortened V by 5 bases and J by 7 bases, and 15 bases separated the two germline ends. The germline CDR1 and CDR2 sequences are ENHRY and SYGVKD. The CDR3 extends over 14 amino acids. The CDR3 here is CAISLERDRQPQHF. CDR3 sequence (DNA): TGTGCCATCAGTCTGGAGAGGGATCGACAGCCCCAGCATTTT.

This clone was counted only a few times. DNA of the CDR3: TGTGCCTGGGGACAGGGTGAGGGTGGCTACACCTTC. It codes for CAWGQGEGGYTF. The chain carries TRBV30 and TRBJ1-2; 8 bases agree with TRBD1. V lost 5 bases and J lost 7; bases outside the gene matches: 6. Germline CDR1 and CDR2: GTSNPN and SVGIG (reference sequence). The CDR3 is 12 amino acids.